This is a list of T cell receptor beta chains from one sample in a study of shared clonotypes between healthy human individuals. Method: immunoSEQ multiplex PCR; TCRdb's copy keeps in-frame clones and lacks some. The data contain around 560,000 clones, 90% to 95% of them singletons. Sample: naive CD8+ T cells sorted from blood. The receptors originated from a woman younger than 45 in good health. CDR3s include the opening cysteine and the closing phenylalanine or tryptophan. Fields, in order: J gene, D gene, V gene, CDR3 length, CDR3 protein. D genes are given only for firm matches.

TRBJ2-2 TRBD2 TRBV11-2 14 CASSNSGDTGELFF
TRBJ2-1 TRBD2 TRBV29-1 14 CSVVLAGVGNEQFF
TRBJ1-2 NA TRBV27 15 CASSPDGRANYGYTF
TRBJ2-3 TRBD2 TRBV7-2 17 CASSFAGLAVPTDTQYF
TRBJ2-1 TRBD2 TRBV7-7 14 CASSRSSAGVEQFF
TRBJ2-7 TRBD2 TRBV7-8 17 CASTHPQLASSSYEQYF
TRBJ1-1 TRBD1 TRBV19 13 CASRSDRATEAFF
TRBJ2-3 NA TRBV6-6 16 CASRPDPAGRRDTQYF
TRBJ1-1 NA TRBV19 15 CASSIGVQAGTEAFF
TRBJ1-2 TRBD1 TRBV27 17 CASSLTKQGVFDYGYTF
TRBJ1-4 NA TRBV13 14 CASSSGSVNEKLFF
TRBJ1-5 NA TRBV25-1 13 CASSTGSNQPQHF
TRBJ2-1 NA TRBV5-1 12 CASSRGGLEQFF
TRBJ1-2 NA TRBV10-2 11 CASGSGLGYTF
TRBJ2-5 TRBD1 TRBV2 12 CATLQGEETQYF
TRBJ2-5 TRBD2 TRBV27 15 CASSPTGGVQETQYF
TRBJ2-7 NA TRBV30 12 CAWSATSNEQYF
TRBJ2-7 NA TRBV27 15 CASSNRTRSSYEQYF
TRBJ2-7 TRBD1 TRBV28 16 CASSLTGEEGSYEQYF
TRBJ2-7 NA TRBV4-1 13 CASSQGHGYEQYF
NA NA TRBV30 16 CAWSPLERRTTYEQYF
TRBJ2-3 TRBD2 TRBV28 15 CASSFLAGTQGTQYF
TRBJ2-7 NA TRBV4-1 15 CASSPGRGVVYEQYF
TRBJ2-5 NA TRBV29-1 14 CSVVGSLFLETQYF
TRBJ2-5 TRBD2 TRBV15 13 CATSDWEGETQYF
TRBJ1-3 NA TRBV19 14 CASSALGPGNTIYF
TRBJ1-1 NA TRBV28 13 CASSFRVNTEAFF
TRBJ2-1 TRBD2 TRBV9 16 CASSVSGGSMYNEQFF
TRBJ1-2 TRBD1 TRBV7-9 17 CASSLGGQGARSYGYTF
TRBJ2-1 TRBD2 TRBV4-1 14 CASTASGPDNEQFF
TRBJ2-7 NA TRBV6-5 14 CASSLGRDHHEQYF
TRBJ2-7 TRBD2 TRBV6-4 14 CASSVGGSGYEQYF
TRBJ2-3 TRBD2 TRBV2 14 CASSEGGSGDTQYF
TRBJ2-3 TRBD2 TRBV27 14 CASRLAGGTDTQYF
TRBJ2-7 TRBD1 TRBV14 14 CASSYGTGVYEQYF
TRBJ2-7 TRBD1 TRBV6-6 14 CASSLQGKFHEQYF
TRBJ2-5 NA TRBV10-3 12 CAIRDSQETQYF
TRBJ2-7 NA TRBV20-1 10 CSALDYEQYF
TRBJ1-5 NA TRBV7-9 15 CASSSRGTSNQPQHF
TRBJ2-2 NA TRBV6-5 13 CASSYLDTGELFF
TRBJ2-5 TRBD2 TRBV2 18 CASSESEGLAGAGETQYF
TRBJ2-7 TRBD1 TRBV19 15 CASSSGQGRTYEQYF
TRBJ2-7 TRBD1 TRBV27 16 CASSWTQGASSYEQYF